These 11 T cell receptor beta chains share one sample of origin, sequenced in a study of regulatory T cells in long-lasting Graves disease. Libraries of TCR beta came from iRepertoire HTBI primers plus Arm-PCR of CDR3 regions. TCRdb fed the multiplex PCR reads into MiXCR, producing one record per CDR3 protein. The sample has more than 300,000 distinct CDR3 sequences; less than 30% are singletons. Time point described: persistent/refractory GD, antithyroid drugs over 5 years with positive TRAb. There was RNA extracted from PBMCs, and the TCR library was made from it. The sequencing used peripheral blood mononuclear cells (PBMCs), collected when the disease was refractory, from a patient treated with antithyroid drugs. The receptors were sampled from a middle-aged woman with Graves disease.

The rearrangement uses TRBV3-1 and TRBJ1-4; maybe TRBD1 (5 bases). Germline loops: CDR1 LGHDT, CDR2 YNNKEL (reference sequence). The V end lost 4 bases, the J end lost 8 bases, and 20 bases lay between the germline ends. The CDR3 has 16 residues. This chain's CDR3 is CASSRLIQARREKLFF. The CDR3 DNA reads TGTGCCAGCAGCCGACTGATACAGGCGAGGAGGGAAAAACTGTTTTTT.

The chain links TRBV27 to TRBJ2-7; 8 bases are shared with TRBD2. V lost 4 bases, J lost 0 bases, and 2 bases stayed unmatched. This CDR3 is 14 amino acids long. Germline V gene lookup returns CDR1 MNHEY and CDR2 SMNVEV (reference sequence). Written as DNA, the CDR3 is TGTGCCAGCAGTTACGGGAGGGCCTCCTACGAGCAGTACTTC. Residues: CASSYGRASYEQYF.

This clonotype was found many times. The chain joins TRBV2 to TRBJ2-7; 10 nucleotides line up with TRBD2. J lost 1 base, V lost 6 bases, and 0 bases had no gene match. This CDR3 comprises 13 residues. Germline V gene data show CDR1 as SNHLY and CDR2 as FYNNEI. The CDR3 reads CASRAGGSYEQYF. The DNA for the CDR3 is TGTGCCAGCAGAGCGGGAGGGTCCTACGAGCAGTACTTC.

This clonotype came up many times. Here the CDR3 reads CASSHGTGFNEKLFF. The CDR3 DNA reads as TGTGCCAGCAGTCACGGGACAGGTTTTAATGAAAAACTGTTTTTT. The chain employs TRBV6-1 and TRBJ1-4; TRBD1 matches 8 bases. CDR3 size: 15 residues. Germline CDR1 is MNHNS and CDR2 is SASEGT. Unmatched junction bases numbered 6, after V lost 5 bases and J lost 4 bases.

The chain uses TRBV5-1 and TRBJ1-5, with D maybe TRBD1 (6 bases). This CDR3 region has 16 residues. Trimming cost V 1 base and J 3 bases, with 14 bases left between them. Germline CDR1 is SGHRS and CDR2 is YFSETQ. CDR3 nucleotides: TGCGCCAGCAGCTTGTGGCCCCGGGACACCAATCAGCCCCAGCATTTT. It encodes CASSLWPRDTNQPQHF.

The chain joins TRBV28 to TRBJ2-3; D gene uncertain. Trimming removed 6 bases from V and 1 base from J, with 20 bases in between. The CDR3 totals 17 residues. CDR1 is MDHEN and CDR2 is SYDVKM in the germline V gene. The DNA for the CDR3 is TGTGCCAGCAGCCAAGATCTTCCCTCGCGCGGCACAGATACGCAGTATTTT. This codes for CASSQDLPSRGTDTQYF.

There are many counts of this clonotype. This chain connects TRBV2 to TRBJ1-2; no clear D gene. Trimming cost V 8 bases and J 4 bases, with 14 bases left between them. The CDR3 covers 13 residues. CDR1 is SNHLY and CDR2 is FYNNEI in the germline V gene. The CDR3 DNA is TGTGCCAGCGTGCCGGGGAGCATCTATGGCTACACCTTC. Its protein product is CASVPGSIYGYTF.

This clonotype turned up a few times. At one end, the junction sequence differs from germline, possibly due to a read error. The chain is built from TRBV5-1 and TRBJ2-7, with unresolved D. This CDR3 spans 13 amino acids. In germline, CDR1 is SGHRS, CDR2 YFSETQ. The CDR3: CASSLDSHYQQYF. In nucleotides, the CDR3 is TGCGCCAGCAGCTTGGATTCCCACTACCAGCAGTACTTC.

As regards this clonotype: A read error may explain this, as a much larger clone is one base away. The chain combines TRBV9 with TRBJ2-5; D ambiguous. The germline gives CDR1 SGDLS, CDR2 YYNGEE. The CDR3 sequence is 15 residues long. The CDR3 region has the DNA TGTGCCAGCAGCGAGACCCTCGCGGTCCAAGAGACCCGGTACTTC. The encoded protein is CASSETLAVQETRYF.

This clonotype came up many times. The chain links TRBV10-3 to TRBJ1-5, with D possibly being TRBD1 (5 bases). CDR3 length: 13 amino acids. V gave up 11 bases and J gave up 4 bases, with 15 bases separating them. CDR1 is ENHRY, CDR2 SYGVKD, per germline. For the CDR3, the DNA is TGTGCCGCCTCACCCGACAGTAATCAGCCCCAGCATTTT. It is translated as CAASPDSNQPQHF.

This clonotype turned up a few times. The genes are TRBV19 and TRBJ2-5, with D tentatively TRBD2 (5 bases). The germline gives CDR1 LNHDA, CDR2 SQIVND (reference sequence). The CDR3 has 16 residues. Trimming shortened V by 3 bases and J by 1 base, and 15 bases separated the two germline ends. The CDR3 sequence is CASSMKPGTVQETQYF. DNA of the CDR3: TGTGCCAGTAGTATGAAACCGGGAACCGTCCAAGAGACCCAGTACTTC.